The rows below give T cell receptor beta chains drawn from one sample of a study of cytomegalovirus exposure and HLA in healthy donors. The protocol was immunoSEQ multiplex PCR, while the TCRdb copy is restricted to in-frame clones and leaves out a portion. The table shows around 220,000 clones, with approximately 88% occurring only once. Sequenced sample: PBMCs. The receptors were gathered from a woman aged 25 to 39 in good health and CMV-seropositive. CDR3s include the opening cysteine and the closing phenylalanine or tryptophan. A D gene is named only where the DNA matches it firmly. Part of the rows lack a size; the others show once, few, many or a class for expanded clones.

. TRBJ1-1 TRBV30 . CAWSAAVGDTEAFF TGTGCCTGGAGCGCCGCTGTAGGGGACACTGAAGCTTTCTTT
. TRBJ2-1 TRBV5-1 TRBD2 CASSPGTSGSVEQFF TGCGCCAGCAGCCCCGGGACTAGCGGGAGCGTTGAGCAGTTCTTC
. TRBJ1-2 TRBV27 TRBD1 CASGAGGGGGGYTF TGTGCCAGCGGCGCAGGGGGGGGTGGGGGAGGCTACACCTTC
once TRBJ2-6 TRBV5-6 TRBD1 CASSRTGTVVSGANVLTF TGTGCCAGCAGCAGGACCGGGACAGTAGTCTCTGGGGCCAACGTCCTGACTTTC
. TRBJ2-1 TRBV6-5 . CASSNPGRVNEQFF TGTGCCAGCAGTAACCCTGGCAGGGTGAATGAGCAGTTCTTC
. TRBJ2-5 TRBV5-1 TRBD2 CASSLESGRAETQYF TGCGCCAGCAGCTTGGAAAGCGGGAGGGCAGAGACCCAGTACTTC
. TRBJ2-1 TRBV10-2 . CASSDGGYNEQFF TGCGCCAGCAGTGATGGAGGCTACAATGAGCAGTTCTTC
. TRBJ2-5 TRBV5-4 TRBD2 CASSLGGTSGQETQYF TGTGCCAGCAGCTTGGGCGGGACTAGCGGCCAAGAGACCCAGTACTTC
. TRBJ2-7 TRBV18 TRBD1 CASSPRDRAYEQYF TGTGCCAGCTCACCCCGGGACAGAGCCTACGAGCAGTACTTC
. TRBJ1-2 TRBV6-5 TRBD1 CASRTGFGYGYTF TGTGCCAGCAGGACAGGGTTTGGGTATGGCTACACCTTC
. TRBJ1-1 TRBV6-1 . CASNSGIPSTEAFF TGTGCCAGCAACTCCGGGATTCCGTCCACTGAAGCTTTCTTT
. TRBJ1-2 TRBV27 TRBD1 CASSRNRGGFYGYTF TGTGCCAGCAGTCGTAACAGGGGGGGATTCTATGGCTACACCTTC
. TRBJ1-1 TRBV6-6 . CASIDRGTPRAEAFF TGTGCCAGTATTGATAGAGGGACTCCTCGCGCTGAAGCTTTCTTT
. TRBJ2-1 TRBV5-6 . CASSFSRVNEQFF TGTGCCAGCAGCTTCAGCAGGGTCAATGAGCAGTTCTTC
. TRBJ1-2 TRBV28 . CASSLSDGHGYTF TGTGCCAGCAGCCTATCGGACGGACATGGCTACACCTTC
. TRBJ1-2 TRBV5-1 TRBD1 CASSLGRRDSRSYGYTF TGCGCCAGCAGCCTAGGACGAAGGGACAGCCGATCCTATGGCTACACCTTC
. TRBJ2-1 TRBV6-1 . CAAFPAGGEQFF TGTGCCGCTTTTCCCGCGGGTGGTGAGCAGTTCTTC
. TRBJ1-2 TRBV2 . CASSQESINYGYTF TGTGCCAGCAGTCAGGAGAGTATTAACTATGGCTACACCTTC
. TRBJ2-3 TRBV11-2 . CASRNRYTDTQYF TGTGCCAGCAGAAACCGATACACAGATACGCAGTATTTT
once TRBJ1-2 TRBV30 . CAWGERGYTF TGTGCCTGGGGCGAGAGGGGCTACACCTTC
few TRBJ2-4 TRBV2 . CASSEYTTNQNIQYF TGTGCCAGCAGTGAATACACCACGAATCAAAACATTCAGTACTTC
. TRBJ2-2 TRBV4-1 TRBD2 CASSISGLAGPPNTGELFF TGCGCCAGCAGCATATCGGGACTAGCGGGCCCACCGAACACCGGGGAGCTGTTTTTT
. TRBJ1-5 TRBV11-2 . CASSPEGVTDSNQPQHF TGTGCCAGCAGCCCAGAGGGGGTAACTGATAGCAATCAGCCCCAGCATTTT
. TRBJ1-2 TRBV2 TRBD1 CASGGQEANYGYTF TGTGCCAGCGGGGGACAGGAGGCTAACTATGGCTACACCTTC
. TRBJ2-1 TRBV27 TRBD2 CASSLDAGREFAQFF TGTGCCAGCAGTTTGGATGCGGGGCGGGAGTTCGCGCAGTTCTTC
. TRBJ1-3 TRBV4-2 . CASSQNMGLPSGNTIYF TGTGCCAGCAGCCAAAACATGGGTCTCCCTTCTGGAAACACCATATATTTT
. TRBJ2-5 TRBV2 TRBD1 CASRAGTGNQETQYF TGTGCCAGCAGGGCCGGGACAGGTAACCAAGAGACCCAGTACTTC
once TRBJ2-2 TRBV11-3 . CASSLGAYTGELFF TGTGCCAGCAGCTTGGGGGCGTACACCGGGGAGCTGTTTTTT